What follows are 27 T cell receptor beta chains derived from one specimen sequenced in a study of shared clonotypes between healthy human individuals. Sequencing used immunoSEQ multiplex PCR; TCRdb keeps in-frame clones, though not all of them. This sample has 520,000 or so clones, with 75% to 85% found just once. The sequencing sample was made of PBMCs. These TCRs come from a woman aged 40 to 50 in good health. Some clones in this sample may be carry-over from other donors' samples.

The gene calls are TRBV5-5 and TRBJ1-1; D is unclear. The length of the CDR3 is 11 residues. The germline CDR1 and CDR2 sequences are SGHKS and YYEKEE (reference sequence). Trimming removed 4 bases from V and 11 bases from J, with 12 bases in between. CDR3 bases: TGTGCCAGCAGCGTGGGAGTCGGGGCTTTCTTT. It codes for CASSVGVGAFF.

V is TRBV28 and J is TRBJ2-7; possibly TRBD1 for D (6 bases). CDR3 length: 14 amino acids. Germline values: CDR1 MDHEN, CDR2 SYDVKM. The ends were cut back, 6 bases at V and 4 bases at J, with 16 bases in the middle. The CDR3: CASSNRGGVYEQYF. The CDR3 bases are TGTGCCAGCAGCAACCGAGGGGGAGTTTACGAGCAGTACTTC. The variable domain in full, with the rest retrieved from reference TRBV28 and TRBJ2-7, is DVKVTQSSRYLVKRTGEKVFLECVQDMDHENMFWYRQDPGLGLRLIYFSYDVKMKEKGDIPEGYSVSREKKERFSLILESASTNQTSMYLCASSNRGGVYEQYFGPGTRLTVT.

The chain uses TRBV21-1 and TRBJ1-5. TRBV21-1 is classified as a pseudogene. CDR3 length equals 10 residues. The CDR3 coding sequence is TGTGCCAGCAGGCCCGGCCTTAAGCATTTT. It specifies CASRPGLKHF.

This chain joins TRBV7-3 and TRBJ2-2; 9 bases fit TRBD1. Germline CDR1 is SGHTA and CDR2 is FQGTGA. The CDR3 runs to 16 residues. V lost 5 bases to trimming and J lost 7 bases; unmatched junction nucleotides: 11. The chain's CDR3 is CASSPTWTGDSGELFF. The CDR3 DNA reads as TGTGCCAGCAGCCCGACTTGGACAGGGGACAGCGGGGAGCTGTTTTTT.

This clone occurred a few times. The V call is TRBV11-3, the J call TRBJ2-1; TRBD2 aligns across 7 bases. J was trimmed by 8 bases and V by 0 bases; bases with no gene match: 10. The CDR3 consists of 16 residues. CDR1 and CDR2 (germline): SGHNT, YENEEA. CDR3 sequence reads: CASSLDLGEGRYEQFF. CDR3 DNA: TGTGCCAGCAGCTTAGATCTGGGGGAGGGCCGTTATGAGCAGTTCTTC.

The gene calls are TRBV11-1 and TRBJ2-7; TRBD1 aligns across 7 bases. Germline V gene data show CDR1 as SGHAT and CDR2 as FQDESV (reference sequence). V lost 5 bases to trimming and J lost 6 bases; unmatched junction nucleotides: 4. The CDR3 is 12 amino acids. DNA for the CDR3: TGTGCCAGCAGCCAAGACAGGGCCGAGCAGTACTTC. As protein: CASSQDRAEQYF.

The CDR3 region has the DNA TGTGCCAGCAGCTTAGGGGTTTTCGACCAAGAGACCCAGTACTTC. Its protein product is CASSLGVFDQETQYF. The V gene is TRBV7-9, the J gene TRBJ2-5, with D hard to call. The germline V and J ends were trimmed by 1 base and 0 bases, with 9 bases remaining between them. The CDR3 has 15 amino acids. CDR1 SEHNR and CDR2 FQNEAQ come from the germline V gene (reference sequence).

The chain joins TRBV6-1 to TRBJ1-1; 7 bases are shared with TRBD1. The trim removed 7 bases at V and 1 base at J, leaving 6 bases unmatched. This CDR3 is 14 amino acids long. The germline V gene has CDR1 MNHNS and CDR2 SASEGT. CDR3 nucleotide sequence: TGTGCCAGCACCTGGGGACAGCCGAACACTGAAGCTTTCTTT. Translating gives CASTWGQPNTEAFF.

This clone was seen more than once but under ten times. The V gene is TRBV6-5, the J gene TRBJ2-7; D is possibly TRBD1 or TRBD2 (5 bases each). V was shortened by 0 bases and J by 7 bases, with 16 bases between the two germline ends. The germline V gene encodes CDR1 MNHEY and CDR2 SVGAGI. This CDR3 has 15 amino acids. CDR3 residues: CASSYSGTAGREQYF. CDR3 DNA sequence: TGTGCCAGCAGTTACTCGGGGACGGCTGGGCGGGAGCAGTACTTC.

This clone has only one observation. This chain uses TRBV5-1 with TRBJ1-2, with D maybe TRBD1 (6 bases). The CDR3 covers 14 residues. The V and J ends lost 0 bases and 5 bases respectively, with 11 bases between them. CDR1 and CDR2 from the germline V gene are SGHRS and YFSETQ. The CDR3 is CASSLEGGSYGYTF. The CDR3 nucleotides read TGCGCCAGCAGCTTGGAGGGGGGCTCTTATGGCTACACCTTC.

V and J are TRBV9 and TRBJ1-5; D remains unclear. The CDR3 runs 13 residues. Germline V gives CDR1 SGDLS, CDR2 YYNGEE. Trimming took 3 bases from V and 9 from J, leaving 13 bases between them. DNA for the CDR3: TGTGCCAGCAGCGCAACGAGCGTTTCGCCCCAGCATTTT. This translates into CASSATSVSPQHF.

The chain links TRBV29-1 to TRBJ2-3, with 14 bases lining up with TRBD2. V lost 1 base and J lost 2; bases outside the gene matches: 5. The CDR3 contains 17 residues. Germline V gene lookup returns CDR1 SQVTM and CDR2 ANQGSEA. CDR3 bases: TGCAGCGTTGAAGTTAGGACTAGCGGGAGGAACACAGATACGCAGTATTTT. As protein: CSVEVRTSGRNTDTQYF.

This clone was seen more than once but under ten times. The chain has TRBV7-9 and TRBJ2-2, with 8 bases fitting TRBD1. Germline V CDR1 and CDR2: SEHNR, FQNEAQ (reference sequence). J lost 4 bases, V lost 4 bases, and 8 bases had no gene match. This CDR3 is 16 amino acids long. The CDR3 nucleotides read TGTGCCAGCAGCTCAGGACAGGGATGGAGCACCGGGGAGCTGTTTTTT. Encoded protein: CASSSGQGWSTGELFF.

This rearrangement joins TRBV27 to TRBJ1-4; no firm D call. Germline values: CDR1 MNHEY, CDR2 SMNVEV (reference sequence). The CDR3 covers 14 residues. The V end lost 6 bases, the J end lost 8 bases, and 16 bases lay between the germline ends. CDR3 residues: CASRPTGGGEKLFF. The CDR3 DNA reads TGTGCCAGCAGGCCTACGGGAGGAGGGGAAAAACTGTTTTTT.

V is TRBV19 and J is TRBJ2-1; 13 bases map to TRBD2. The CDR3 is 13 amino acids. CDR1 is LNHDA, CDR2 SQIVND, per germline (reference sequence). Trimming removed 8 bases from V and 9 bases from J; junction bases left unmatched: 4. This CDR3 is CASGTSGMGEQFF. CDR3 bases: TGTGCCAGTGGGACTAGCGGGATGGGTGAGCAGTTCTTC.

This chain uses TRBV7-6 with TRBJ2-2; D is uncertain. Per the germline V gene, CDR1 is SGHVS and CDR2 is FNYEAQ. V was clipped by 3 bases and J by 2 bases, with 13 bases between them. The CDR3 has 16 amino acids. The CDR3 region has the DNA TGTGCCAGCAGCTTGGGGAATGCCCTTAACACCGGGGAGCTGTTTTTT. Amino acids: CASSLGNALNTGELFF.

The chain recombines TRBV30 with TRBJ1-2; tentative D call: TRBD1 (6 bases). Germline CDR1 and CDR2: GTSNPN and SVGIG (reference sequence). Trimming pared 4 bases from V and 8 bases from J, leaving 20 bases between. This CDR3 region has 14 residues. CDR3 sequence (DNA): TGTGCCTGGAAGTTCGGGGCGGGGGCTGGAGGCTACACCTTC. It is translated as CAWKFGAGAGGYTF.

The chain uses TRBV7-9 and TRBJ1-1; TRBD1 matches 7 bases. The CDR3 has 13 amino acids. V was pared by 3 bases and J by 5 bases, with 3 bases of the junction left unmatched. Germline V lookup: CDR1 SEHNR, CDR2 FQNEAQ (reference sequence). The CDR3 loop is CASSFTGVTEAFF. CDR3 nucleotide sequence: TGTGCCAGCAGCTTTACAGGGGTGACTGAAGCTTTCTTT.

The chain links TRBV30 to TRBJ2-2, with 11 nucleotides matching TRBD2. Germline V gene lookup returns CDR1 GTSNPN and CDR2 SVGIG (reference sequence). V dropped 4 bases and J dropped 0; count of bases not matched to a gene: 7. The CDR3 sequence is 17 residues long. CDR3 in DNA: TGTGCCTGGATACCCCTTAGCGGGAGGGCGAACACCGGGGAGCTGTTTTTT. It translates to CAWIPLSGRANTGELFF.

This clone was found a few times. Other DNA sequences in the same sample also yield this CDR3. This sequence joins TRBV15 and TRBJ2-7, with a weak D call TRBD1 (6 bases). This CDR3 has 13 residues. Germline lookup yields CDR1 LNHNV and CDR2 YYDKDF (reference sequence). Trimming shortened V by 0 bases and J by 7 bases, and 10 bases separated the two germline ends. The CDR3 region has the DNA TGTGCCACCAGCAGAGACAGGGGTAGGGAGCAGTACTTC. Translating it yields CATSRDRGREQYF.

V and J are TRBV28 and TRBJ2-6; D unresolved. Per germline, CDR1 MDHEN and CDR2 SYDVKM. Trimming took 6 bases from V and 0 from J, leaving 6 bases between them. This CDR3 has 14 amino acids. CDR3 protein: CASRLNSGANVLTF. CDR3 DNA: TGTGCCAGCAGACTTAACTCTGGGGCCAACGTCCTGACTTTC.

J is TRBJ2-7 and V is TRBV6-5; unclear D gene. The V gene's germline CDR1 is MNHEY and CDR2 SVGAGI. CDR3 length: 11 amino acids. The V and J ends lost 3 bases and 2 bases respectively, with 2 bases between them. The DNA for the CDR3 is TGTGCCAGCAGTTATACCTACGAGCAGTACTTC. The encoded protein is CASSYTYEQYF.

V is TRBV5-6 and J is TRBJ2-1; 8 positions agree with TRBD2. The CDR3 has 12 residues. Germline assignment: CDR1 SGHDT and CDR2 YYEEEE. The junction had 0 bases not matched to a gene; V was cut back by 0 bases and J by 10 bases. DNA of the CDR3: TGTGCCAGCAGCTTGGGCGGGAGGGAGCAGTTCTTC. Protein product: CASSLGGREQFF.

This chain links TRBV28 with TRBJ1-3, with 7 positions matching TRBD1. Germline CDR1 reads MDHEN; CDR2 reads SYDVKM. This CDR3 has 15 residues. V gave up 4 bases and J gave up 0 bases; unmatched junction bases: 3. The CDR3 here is CASSSGQTSGNTIYF. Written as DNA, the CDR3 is TGTGCCAGCAGTTCGGGACAGACCTCTGGAAACACCATATATTTT.

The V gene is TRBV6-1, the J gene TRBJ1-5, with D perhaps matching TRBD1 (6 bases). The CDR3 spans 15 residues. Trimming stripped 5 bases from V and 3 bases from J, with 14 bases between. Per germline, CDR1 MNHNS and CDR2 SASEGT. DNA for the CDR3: TGTGCCAGCAGTACTCCAGGACAGATCAATCAGCCCCAGCATTTT. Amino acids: CASSTPGQINQPQHF.

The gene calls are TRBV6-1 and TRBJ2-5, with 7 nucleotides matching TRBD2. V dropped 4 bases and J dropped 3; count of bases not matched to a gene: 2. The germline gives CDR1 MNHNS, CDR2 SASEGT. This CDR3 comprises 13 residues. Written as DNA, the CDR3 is TGTGCCAGCAGTGGGGGACTAAAAGAGACCCAGTACTTC. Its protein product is CASSGGLKETQYF.

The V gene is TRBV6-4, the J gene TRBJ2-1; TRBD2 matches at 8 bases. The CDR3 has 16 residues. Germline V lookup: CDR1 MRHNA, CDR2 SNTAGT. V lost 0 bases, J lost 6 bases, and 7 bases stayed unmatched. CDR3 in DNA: TGTGCCAGCAGTGACTCCTCAGCGGGAGTGTCCAATGAGCAGTTCTTC. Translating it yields CASSDSSAGVSNEQFF.